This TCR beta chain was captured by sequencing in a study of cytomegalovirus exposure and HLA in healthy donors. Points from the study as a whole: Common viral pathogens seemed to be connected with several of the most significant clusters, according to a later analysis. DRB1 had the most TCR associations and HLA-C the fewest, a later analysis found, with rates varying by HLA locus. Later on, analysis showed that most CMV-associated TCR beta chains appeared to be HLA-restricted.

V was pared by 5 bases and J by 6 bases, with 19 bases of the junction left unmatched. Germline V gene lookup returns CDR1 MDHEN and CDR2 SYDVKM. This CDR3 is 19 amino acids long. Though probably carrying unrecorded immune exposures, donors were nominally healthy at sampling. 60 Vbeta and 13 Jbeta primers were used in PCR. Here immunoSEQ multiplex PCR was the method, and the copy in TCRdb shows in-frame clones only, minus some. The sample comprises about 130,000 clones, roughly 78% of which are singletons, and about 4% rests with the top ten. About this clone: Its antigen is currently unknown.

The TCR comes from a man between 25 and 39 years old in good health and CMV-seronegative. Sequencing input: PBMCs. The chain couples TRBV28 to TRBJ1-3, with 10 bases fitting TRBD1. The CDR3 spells CASSQVPGQGSKRKNTIYF. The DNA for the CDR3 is TGTGCCAGCAGTCAAGTCCCGGGACAGGGGTCGAAGCGCAAAAACACCATATATTTT.